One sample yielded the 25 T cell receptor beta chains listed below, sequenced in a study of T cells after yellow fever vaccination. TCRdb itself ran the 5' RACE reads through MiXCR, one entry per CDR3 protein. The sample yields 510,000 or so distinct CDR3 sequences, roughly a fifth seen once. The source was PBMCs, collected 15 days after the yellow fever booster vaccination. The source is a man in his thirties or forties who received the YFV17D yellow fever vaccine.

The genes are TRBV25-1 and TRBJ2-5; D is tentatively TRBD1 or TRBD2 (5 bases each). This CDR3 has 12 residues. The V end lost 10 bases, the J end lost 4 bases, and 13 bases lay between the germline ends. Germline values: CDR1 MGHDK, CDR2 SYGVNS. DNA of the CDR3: TGTGCCACCCTAACTGGGGGAGAGACCCAGTACTTC. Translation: CATLTGGETQYF.

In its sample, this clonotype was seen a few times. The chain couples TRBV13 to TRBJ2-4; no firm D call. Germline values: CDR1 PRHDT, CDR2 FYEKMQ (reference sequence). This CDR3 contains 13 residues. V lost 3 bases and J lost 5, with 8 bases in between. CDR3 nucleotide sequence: TGTGCCAGCAGCTTTCCCCGGGAAAACATTCAGTACTTC. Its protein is CASSFPRENIQYF.

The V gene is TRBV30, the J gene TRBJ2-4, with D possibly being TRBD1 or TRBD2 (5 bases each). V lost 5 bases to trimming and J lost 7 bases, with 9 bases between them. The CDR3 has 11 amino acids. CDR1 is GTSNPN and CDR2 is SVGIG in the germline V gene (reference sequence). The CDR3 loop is CAWGTSNIQYF. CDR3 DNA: TGTGCCTGGGGGACCTCTAACATTCAGTACTTC.

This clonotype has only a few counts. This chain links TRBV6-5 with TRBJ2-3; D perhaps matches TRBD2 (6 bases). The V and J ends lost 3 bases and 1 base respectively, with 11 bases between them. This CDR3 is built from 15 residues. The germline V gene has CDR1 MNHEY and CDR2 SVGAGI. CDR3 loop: CASSYTGAGTDTQYF. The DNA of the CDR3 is TGTGCCAGCAGTTATACGGGAGCGGGCACAGATACGCAGTATTTT.

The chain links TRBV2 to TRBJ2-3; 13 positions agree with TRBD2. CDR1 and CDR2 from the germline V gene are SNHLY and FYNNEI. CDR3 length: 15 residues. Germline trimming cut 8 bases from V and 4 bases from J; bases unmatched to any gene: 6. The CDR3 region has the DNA TGTGCCAGCCTTGGACTAGCGGGAGTGGCAGATACGCAGTATTTT. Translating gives CASLGLAGVADTQYF. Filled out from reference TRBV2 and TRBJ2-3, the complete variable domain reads EPEVTQTPSHQVTQMGQEVILRCVPISNHLYFYWYRQILGQKVEFLVSFYNNEISEKSEIFDDQFSVERPDGSNFTLKIRSTKLEDSAMYFCASLGLAGVADTQYFGPGTRLTVL.

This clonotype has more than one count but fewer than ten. The CDR3 is CASTIEGVAGELFF. CDR3 DNA sequence: TGCGCCAGCACTATCGAGGGGGTCGCCGGGGAGCTGTTTTTT. V and J are TRBV5-1 and TRBJ2-2; perhaps TRBD1 as D (6 bases). From germline, CDR1 is SGHRS and CDR2 YFSETQ. The CDR3 runs 14 residues. Trimming shortened V by 6 bases and J by 6 bases, and 15 bases separated the two germline ends. The variable domain in full, completed from reference TRBV5-1 and TRBJ2-2, reads KAGVTQTPRYLIKTRGQQVTLSCSPISGHRSVSWYQQTPGQGLQFLFEYFSETQRNKGNFPGRFSGRQFSNSRSEMNVSTLELGDSALYLCASTIEGVAGELFFGEGSRLTVL.

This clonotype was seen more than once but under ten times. The CDR3 sequence: CASSRLLEQYF. In DNA, the CDR3 is TGTGCCAGCAGCCGCCTTTTGGAGCAGTACTTC. V and J are TRBV12-3 or TRBV12-4 and TRBJ2-7; D unclear. The CDR3 length is 11 residues. Trimming removed 6 bases from V and 7 bases from J, with 10 bases in between.

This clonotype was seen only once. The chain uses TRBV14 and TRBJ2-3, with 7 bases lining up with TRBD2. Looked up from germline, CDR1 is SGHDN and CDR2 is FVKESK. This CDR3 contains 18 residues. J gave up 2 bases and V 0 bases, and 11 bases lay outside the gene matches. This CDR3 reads CASSQEVQLAENTDTQYF. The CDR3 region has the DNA TGTGCCAGCAGCCAAGAGGTCCAGCTAGCGGAGAACACAGATACGCAGTATTTT.

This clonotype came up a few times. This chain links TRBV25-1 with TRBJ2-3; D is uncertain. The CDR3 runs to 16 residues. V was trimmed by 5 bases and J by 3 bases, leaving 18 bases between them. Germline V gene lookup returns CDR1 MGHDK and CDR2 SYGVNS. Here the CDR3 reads CASSRPLTDRTDTQYF. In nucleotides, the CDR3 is TGTGCCAGCAGTAGACCGCTTACAGATAGGACAGATACGCAGTATTTT.

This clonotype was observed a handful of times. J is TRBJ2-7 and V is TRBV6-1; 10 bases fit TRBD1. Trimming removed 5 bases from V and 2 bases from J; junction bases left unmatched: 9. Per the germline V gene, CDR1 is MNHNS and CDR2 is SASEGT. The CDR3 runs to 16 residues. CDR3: CASSTTRQGATYEQYF. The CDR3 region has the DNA TGTGCCAGCAGTACAACCCGACAGGGGGCCACCTACGAGCAGTACTTC.

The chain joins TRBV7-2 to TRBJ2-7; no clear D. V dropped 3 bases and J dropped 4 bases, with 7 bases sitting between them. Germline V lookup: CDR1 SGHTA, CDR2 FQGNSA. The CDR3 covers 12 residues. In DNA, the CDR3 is TGTGCCAGCAGCTTCCCCCCTTACGAGCAGTACTTC. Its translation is CASSFPPYEQYF.

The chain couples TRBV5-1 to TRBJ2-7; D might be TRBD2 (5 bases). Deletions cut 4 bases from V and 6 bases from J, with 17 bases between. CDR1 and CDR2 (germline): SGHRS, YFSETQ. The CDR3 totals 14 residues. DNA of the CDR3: TGCGCCAGCAGCCTGACTATAGGTTGGGGCGAGCAGTACTTC. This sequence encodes CASSLTIGWGEQYF.

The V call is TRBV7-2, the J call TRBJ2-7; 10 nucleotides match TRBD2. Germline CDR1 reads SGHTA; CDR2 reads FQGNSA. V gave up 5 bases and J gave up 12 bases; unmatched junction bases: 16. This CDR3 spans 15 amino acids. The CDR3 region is CASSLLLSGRPNLYF. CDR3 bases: TGTGCCAGCAGCCTACTCCTTAGCGGGAGGCCCAACTTGTACTTC.

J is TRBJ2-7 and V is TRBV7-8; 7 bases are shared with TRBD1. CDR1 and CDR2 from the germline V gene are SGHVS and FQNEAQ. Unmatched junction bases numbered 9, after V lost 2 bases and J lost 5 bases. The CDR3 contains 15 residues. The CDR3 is CASSLTIDRANEQYF. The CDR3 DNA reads TGTGCCAGCAGCTTAACCATCGACAGGGCCAACGAGCAGTACTTC.

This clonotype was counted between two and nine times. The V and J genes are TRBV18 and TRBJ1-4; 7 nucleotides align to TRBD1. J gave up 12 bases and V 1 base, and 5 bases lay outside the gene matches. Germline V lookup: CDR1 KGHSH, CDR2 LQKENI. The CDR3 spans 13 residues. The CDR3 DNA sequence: TGTGCCAGCTCACCACTGCAGGGGGAGGAACTGTTTTTT. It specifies CASSPLQGEELFF.

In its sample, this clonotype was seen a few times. The CDR3 spells CASSYGTGGRLDTEAFF. CDR3 DNA sequence: TGTGCCAGCAGTTACGGGACAGGGGGCCGGTTGGACACTGAAGCTTTCTTT. The chain joins TRBV6-5 to TRBJ1-1, with TRBD1 matching 12 bases. The CDR3 is made up of 17 amino acids. Germline-derived CDR1 and CDR2 are MNHEY and SVGAGI. V lost 2 bases and J lost 3; bases outside the gene matches: 7.

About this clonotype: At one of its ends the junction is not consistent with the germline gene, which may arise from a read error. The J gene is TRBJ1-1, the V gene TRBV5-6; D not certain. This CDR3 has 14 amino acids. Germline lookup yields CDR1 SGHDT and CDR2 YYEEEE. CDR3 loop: CASSSSGRNAEAFF. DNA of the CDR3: TGTGCCAGCAGCTCTAGCGGGAGGAACGCTGAAGCTTTCTTT.

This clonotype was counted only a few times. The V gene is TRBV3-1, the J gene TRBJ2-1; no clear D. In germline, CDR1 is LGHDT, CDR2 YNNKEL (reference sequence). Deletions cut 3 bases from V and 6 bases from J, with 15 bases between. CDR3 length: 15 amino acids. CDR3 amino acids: CASSHRGTRTNEQFF. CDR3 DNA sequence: TGTGCCAGCAGCCATAGAGGTACCAGAACCAATGAGCAGTTCTTC.

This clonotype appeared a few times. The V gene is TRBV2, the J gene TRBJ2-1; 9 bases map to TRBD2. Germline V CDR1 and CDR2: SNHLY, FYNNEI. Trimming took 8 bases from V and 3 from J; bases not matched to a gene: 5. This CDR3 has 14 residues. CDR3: CASARRGGYNEQFF. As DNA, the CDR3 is TGTGCCAGCGCGAGGCGGGGGGGCTACAATGAGCAGTTCTTC.

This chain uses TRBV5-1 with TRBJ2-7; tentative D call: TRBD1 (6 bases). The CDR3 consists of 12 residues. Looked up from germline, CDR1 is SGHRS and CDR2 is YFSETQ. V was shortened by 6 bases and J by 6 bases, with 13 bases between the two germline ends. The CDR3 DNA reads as TGCGCCAGCACTGAGCAGGGGCGCGAGCAGTACTTC. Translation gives CASTEQGREQYF.

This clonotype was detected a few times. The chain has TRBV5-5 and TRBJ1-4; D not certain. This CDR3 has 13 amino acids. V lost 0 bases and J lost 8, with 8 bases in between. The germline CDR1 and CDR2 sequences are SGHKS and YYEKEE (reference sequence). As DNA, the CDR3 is TGTGCCAGCAGCTTGGTGGACGTGGAAAAACTGTTTTTT. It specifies CASSLVDVEKLFF. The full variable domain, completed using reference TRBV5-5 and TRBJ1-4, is DAGVTQSPTHLIKTRGQQVTLRCSPISGHKSVSWYQQVLGQGPQFIFQYYEKEERGRGNFPDRFSARQFPNYSSELNVNALLLGDSALYLCASSLVDVEKLFFGSGTQLSVL.

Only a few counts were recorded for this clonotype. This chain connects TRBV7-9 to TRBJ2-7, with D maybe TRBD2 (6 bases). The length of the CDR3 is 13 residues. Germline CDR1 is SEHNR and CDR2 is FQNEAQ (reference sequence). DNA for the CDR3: TGTGGGCCCGCGGAGGCGGGAACGGGAGAGCAGTACTTC. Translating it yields CGPAEAGTGEQYF. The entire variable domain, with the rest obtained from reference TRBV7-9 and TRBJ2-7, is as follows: DTGVSQNPRHKITKRGQNVTFRCDPISEHNRLYWYRQTLGQGPEFLTYFQNEAQLEKSRLLSDRFSAERPKGSFSTLEIQRTEQGDSAMYLCGPAEAGTGEQYFGPGTRLTVT.

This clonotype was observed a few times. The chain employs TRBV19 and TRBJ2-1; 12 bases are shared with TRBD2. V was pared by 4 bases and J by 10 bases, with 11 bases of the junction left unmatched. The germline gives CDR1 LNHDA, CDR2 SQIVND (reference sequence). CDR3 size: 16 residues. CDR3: CASSKTGGTSGLEQFF. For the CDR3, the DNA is TGTGCCAGTAGTAAAACCGGTGGGACTAGCGGGCTGGAGCAGTTCTTC.

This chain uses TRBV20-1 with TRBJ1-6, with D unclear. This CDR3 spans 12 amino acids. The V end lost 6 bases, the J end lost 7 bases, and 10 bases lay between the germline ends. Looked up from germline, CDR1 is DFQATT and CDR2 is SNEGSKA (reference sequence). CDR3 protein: CSASPINSPLHF. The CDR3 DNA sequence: TGCAGTGCATCCCCGATAAATTCACCCCTCCACTTT.

The CDR3: CASSLDRLAGGPDTQYF. DNA of the CDR3: TGTGCCAGCAGTTTAGATAGACTAGCGGGAGGACCAGATACGCAGTATTTT. The rearrangement uses TRBV28 and TRBJ2-3; 13 positions match TRBD2. Germline V gene lookup returns CDR1 MDHEN and CDR2 SYDVKM. Trimming cost V 2 bases and J 4 bases; bases outside gene matches: 6. The CDR3 is 17 residues long.